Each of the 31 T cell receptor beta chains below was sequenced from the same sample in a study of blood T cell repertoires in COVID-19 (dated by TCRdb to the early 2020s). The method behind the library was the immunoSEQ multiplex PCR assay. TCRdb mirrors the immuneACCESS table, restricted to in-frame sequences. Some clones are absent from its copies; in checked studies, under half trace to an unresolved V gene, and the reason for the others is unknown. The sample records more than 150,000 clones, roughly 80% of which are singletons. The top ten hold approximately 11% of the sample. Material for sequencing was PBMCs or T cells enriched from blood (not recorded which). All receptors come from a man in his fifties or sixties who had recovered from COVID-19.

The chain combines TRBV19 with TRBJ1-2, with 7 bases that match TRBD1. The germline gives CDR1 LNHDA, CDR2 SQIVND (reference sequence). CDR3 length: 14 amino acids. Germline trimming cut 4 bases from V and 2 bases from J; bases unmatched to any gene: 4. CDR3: CASSRGQMNYGYTF. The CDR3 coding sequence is TGTGCCAGTAGTAGGGGACAGATGAACTATGGCTACACCTTC.

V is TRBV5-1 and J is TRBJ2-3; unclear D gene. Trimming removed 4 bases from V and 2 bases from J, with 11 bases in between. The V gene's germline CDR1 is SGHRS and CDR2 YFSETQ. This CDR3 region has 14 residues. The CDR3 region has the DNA TGCGCCAGCAGCCTGGTCGGGTTCACAGATACGCAGTATTTT. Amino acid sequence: CASSLVGFTDTQYF. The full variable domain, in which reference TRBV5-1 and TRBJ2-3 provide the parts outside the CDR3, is KAGVTQTPRYLIKTRGQQVTLSCSPISGHRSVSWYQQTPGQGLQFLFEYFSETQRNKGNFPGRFSGRQFSNSRSEMNVSTLELGDSALYLCASSLVGFTDTQYFGPGTRLTVL.

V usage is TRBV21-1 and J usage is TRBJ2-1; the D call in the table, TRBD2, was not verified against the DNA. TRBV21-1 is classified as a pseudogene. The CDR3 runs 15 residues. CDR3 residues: CASSILGTRRNEQFF. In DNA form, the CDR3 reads TGTGCCAGCAGCATACTGGGGACTAGGCGCAATGAGCAGTTCTTC.

CDR3 coding DNA: TGTGCCAGCAGTTACAGCGGGAGATCGGGTGAGCAGTTCTTC. Translation: CASSYSGRSGEQFF. This chain connects TRBV6-5 to TRBJ2-1, with 8 bases identical to TRBD2. The CDR3 loop spans 14 amino acids. The germline V gene has CDR1 MNHEY and CDR2 SVGAGI. The ends lost 2 bases at V and 9 bases at J; junction bases unmatched: 6.

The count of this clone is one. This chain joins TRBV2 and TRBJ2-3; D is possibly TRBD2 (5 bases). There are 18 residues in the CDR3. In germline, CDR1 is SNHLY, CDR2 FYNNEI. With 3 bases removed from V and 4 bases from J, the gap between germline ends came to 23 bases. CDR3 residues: CASSDPLTGEWSADTQYF. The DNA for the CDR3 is TGTGCCAGCAGTGATCCACTGACCGGGGAATGGAGCGCAGATACGCAGTATTTT.

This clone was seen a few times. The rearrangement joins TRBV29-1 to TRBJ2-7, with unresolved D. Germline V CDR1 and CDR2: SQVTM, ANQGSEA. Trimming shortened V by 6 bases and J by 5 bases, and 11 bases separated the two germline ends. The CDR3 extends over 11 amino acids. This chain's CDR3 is CSVQTRNEQYF. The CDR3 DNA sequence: TGCAGCGTCCAGACTCGGAACGAGCAGTACTTC.

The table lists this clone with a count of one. The chain's CDR3 is CASSAGTGTQETQYF. The DNA for the CDR3 is TGTGCCAGCAGCGCCGGGACAGGTACACAAGAGACCCAGTACTTC. The chain combines TRBV5-8 with TRBJ2-5; 8 bases align to TRBD1. Germline lookup yields CDR1 SGHTS and CDR2 YDEGEE. This CDR3 has 15 amino acids. The ends lost 4 bases at V and 2 bases at J; junction bases unmatched: 7.

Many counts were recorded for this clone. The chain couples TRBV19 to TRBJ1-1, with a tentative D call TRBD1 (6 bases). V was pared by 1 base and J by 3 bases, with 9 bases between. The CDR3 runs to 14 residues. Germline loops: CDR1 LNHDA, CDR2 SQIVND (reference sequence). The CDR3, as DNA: TGTGCCAGTAGTATAGGGGCAGGGGACACTGAAGCTTTCTTT. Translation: CASSIGAGDTEAFF. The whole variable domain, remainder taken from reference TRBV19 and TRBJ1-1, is DGGITQSPKYLFRKEGQNVTLSCEQNLNHDAMYWYRQDPGQGLRLIYYSQIVNDFQKGDIAEGYSVSREKKESFPLTVTSAQKNPTAFYLCASSIGAGDTEAFFGQGTRLTVV.

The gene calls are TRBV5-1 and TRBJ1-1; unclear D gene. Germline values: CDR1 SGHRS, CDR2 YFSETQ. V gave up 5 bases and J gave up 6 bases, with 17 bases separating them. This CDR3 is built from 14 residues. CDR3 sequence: CASRKEGGVPEAFF. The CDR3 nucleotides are TGCGCCAGCAGGAAGGAGGGTGGGGTCCCTGAAGCTTTCTTT.

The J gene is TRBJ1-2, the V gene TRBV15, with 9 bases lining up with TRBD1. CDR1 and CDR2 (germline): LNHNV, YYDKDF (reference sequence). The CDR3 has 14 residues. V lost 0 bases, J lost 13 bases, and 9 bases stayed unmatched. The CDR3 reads CATSRDIRDRESTF. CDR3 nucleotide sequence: TGTGCCACCAGCAGAGATATCCGGGACAGGGAATCCACCTTC.

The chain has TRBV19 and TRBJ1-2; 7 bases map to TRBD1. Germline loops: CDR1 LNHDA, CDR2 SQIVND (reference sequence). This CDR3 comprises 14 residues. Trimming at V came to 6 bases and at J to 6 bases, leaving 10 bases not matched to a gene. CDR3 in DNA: TGTGCCAGTAGGGCGGACAGGACCTCACATGGCTACACCTTC. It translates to CASRADRTSHGYTF.

This CDR3 is CASSQGIMGGGTYNEQFF. In DNA form, the CDR3 reads TGTGCCAGCAGCCAAGGGATAATGGGCGGGGGGACCTACAATGAGCAGTTCTTC. The rearrangement joins TRBV3-1 (or the pseudogene TRBV3-2) to TRBJ2-1, with TRBD2 identical over 8 bases. V lost 1 base, J lost 2 bases, and 10 bases stayed unmatched. The length of the CDR3 is 18 residues. Germline CDR1 reads LGHDT; CDR2 reads YNNKEL (reference sequence).

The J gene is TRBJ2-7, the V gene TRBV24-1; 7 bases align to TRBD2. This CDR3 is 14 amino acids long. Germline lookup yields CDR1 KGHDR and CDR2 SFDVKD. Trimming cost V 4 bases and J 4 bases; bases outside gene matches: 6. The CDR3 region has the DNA TGTGCCACCAGTGAGTCTAGCGGCTCGTACGAGCAGTACTTC. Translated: CATSESSGSYEQYF.

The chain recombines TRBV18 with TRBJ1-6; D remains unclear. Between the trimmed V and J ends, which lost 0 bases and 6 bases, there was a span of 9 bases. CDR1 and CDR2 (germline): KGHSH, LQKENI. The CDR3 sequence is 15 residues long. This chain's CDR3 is CASSPPTGINSPLHF. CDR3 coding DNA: TGTGCCAGCTCACCACCGACCGGGATTAATTCACCCCTCCACTTT.

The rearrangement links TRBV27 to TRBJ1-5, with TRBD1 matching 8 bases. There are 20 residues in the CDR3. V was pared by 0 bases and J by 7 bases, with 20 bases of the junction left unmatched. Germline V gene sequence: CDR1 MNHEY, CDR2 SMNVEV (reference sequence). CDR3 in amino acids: CASSLSRSGGGGSVTQPQHF. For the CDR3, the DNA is TGTGCCAGCAGTTTATCTAGGTCAGGGGGCGGAGGATCGGTAACGCAGCCCCAGCATTTT.

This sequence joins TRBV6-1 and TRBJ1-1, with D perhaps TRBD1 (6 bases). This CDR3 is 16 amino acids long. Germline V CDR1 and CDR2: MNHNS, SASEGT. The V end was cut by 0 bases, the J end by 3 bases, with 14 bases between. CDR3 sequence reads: CASSEARGTLDTEAFF. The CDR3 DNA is TGTGCCAGCAGTGAAGCGCGGGGGACACTGGACACTGAAGCTTTCTTT.

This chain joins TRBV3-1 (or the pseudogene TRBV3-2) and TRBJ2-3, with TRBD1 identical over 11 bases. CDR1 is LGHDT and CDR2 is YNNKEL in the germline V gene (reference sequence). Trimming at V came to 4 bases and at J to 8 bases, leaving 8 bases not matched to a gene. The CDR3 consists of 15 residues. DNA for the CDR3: TGTGCCAGCAGCCCCGGGACAGGGGGATATGGTACGCAGTATTTT. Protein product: CASSPGTGGYGTQYF.

The CDR3 bases are TGCAGCGTTGCATTAGCGGGAGGAGTAGATACGCAGTATTTT. Translation: CSVALAGGVDTQYF. The rearrangement joins TRBV29-1 to TRBJ2-3; 10 bases align to TRBD2. Germline assignment: CDR1 SQVTM and CDR2 ANQGSEA. The CDR3 has 14 amino acids. J was trimmed by 5 bases and V by 4 bases; bases with no gene match: 6.

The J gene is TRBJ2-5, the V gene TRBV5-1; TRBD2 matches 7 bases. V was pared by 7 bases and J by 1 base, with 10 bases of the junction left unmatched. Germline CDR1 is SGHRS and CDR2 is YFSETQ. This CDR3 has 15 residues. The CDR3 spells CASRVNSGGQETQYF. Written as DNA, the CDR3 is TGCGCCAGCCGAGTCAACTCGGGAGGCCAAGAGACCCAGTACTTC. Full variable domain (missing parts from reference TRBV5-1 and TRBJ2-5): KAGVTQTPRYLIKTRGQQVTLSCSPISGHRSVSWYQQTPGQGLQFLFEYFSETQRNKGNFPGRFSGRQFSNSRSEMNVSTLELGDSALYLCASRVNSGGQETQYFGPGTRLLVL.

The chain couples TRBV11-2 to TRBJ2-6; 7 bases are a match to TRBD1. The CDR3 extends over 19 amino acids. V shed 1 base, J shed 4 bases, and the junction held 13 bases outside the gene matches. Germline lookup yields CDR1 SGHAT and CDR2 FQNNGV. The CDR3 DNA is TGTGCCAGCAGCTTAGCCCGGGACAGCACGGGTCGGGGGGCCAACGTCCTGACTTTC. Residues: CASSLARDSTGRGANVLTF.

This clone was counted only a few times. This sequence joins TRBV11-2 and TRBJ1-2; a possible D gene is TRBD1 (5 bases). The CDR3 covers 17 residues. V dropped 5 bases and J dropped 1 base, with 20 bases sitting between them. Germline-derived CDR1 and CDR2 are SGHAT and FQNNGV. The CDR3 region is CASSPGGWGLGNYGYTF. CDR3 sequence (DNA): TGTGCCAGCAGCCCGGGGGGTTGGGGGTTGGGTAACTATGGCTACACCTTC.

For the CDR3, the DNA is TGTGCCAGCAGCCAAGCAACCGTAGCCGGTAACGGTTCAGAAGCTTTCTTT. Amino acids: CASSQATVAGNGSEAFF. The genes are TRBV3-1 (or the pseudogene TRBV3-2) and TRBJ1-1; D is unresolved. The germline V and J ends were trimmed by 1 base and 8 bases, with 23 bases remaining between them. Germline values: CDR1 LGHDT, CDR2 YNNKEL (reference sequence). This CDR3 is built from 17 residues.

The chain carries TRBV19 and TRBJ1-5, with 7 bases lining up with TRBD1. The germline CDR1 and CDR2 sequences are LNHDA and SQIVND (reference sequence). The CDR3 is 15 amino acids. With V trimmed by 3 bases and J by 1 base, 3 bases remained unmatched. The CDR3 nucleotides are TGTGCCAGTAGTATCGACAGGGCGAGCAATCAGCCCCAGCATTTT. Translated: CASSIDRASNQPQHF.

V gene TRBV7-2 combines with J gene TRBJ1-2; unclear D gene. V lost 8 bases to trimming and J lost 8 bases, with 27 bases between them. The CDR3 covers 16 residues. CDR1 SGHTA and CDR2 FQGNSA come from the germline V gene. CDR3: CASFSSRGSVVFGYTF. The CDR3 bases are TGTGCCAGCTTTTCCAGTCGCGGAAGTGTAGTTTTCGGCTACACCTTC.

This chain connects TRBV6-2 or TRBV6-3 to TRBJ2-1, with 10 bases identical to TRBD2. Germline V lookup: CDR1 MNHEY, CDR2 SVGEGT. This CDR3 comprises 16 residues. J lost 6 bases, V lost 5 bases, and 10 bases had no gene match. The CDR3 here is CASSRQPGLALNEQFF. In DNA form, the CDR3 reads TGTGCCAGCAGTCGCCAACCGGGACTAGCGCTCAATGAGCAGTTCTTC.

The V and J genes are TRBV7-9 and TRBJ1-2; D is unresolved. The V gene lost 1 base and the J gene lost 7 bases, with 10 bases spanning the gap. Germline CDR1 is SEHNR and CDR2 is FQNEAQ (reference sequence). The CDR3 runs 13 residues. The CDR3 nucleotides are TGTGCCAGCAGCTTAGAATCGAGTTCTGGCTACACCTTC. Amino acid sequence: CASSLESSSGYTF.

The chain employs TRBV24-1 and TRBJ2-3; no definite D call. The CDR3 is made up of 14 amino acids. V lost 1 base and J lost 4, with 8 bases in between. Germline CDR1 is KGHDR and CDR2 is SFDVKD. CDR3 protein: CATSDLSGADTQYF. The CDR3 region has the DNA TGTGCCACCAGTGATTTATCTGGAGCAGATACGCAGTATTTT.

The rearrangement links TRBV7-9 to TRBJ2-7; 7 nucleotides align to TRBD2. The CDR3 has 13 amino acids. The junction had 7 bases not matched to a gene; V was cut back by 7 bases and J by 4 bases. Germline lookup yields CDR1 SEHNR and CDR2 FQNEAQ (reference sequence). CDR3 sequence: CASKDGGVYEQYF. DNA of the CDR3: TGTGCCAGCAAAGATGGGGGGGTTTACGAGCAGTACTTC.

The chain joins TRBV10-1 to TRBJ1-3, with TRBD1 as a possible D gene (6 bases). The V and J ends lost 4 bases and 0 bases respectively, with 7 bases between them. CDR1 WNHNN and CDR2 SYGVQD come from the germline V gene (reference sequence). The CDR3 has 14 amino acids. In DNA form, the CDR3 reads TGCGCCAGCAGTGGGGACAACTCTGGAAACACCATATATTTT. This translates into CASSGDNSGNTIYF.

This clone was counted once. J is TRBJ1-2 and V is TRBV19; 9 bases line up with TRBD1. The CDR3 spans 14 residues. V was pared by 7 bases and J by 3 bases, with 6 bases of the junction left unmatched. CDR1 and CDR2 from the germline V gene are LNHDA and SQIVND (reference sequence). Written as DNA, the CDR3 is TGTGCCAGTACCGAGACAGGGGGTGACTATGGCTACACCTTC. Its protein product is CASTETGGDYGYTF.

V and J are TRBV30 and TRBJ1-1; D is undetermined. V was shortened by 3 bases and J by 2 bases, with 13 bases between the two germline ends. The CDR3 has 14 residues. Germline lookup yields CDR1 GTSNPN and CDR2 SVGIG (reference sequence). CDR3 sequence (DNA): TGTGCCTGGAGGGTTGGCGGCCTCAACACTGAAGCTTTCTTT. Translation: CAWRVGGLNTEAFF.